This T cell receptor beta chain was sequenced in a study of T cells after posttransplantation cyclophosphamide. Study results and caveats: Recipient CMV seropositivity and CMV reactivation strongly tracked TRB clonality. Tissue-infiltrating T cells from skin or gut overlapped little with blood T cells.

This clone occurred a few times. The antigen remains undetermined. The V segment lost 4 bases and the J segment 4 bases; nucleotides outside the gene matches: 15. The CDR3 is 17 amino acids. Looked up from germline, CDR1 is LNHDA and CDR2 is SQIVND (reference sequence). Generated by immunoSEQ multiplex PCR, the TCRdb table keeps only in-frame clones and is missing some. In total the sample includes approximately 30,000 clones, none of them seen once. The sequenced material came from PBMCs. The clonotype originates from a woman between 45 and 60 years old in good health and a related stem cell transplant donor. The chain carries TRBV19 and TRBJ1-2; TRBD1 agrees at 7 bases. The CDR3 sequence: CASSTFFNLRDSYGYTF. The CDR3 DNA reads as TGTGCCAGTAGTACCTTCTTCAACCTCCGGGACAGCTATGGCTACACCTTC.